This T cell receptor beta chain was recovered during a study of regulatory and conventional T cells in RAG deficiency. Regarding the study as a whole: Omenn patients showed >80% Treg-Tconv overlap and shorter CDR3 lengths. Treg unique TCR beta sequences were approximately 100-fold fewer in Omenn syndrome and CID/AS patients than controls.

V shed 2 bases and J shed 0 bases, with 7 bases lying between them. The germline V gene has CDR1 KGHSH and CDR2 LQKENI. The CDR3 consists of 14 residues. This table comes from immunoSEQ multiplex PCR, and its TCRdb copy is limited to in-frame clones, with some not included. The sample consists of tens of thousands of clones, around 89% of them appearing once. The sorted conventional CD4+ T cells were CD25-low and CD127-high, with genomic DNA sequenced. This clone was seen a single time. Its antigen remains unidentified. These data were likewise used in another study, on regulatory T cells. Turning to that study: The primer mix had 52 TRBV and 13 TRBJ primers. Regulatory T cells showed the strongest V-J pair restriction and V/J gene skewing among patient repertoires.

The material sequenced was CD4+ effector T cells sorted from blood. The clonotype comes from a human donor in good health. The V and J genes are TRBV18 and TRBJ1-2; no firm D call. The CDR3 here is CASSPREANYGYTF. CDR3 sequence (DNA): TGTGCCAGCTCACCAAGGGAGGCTAACTATGGCTACACCTTC.